Below, 22 T cell receptor beta chains from the same sample are listed, as sequenced in a study of shared clonotypes between healthy human individuals (dated by TCRdb to between 2020 and 2021). The library relied on the immunoSEQ multiplex PCR assay. In TCRdb, the immuneACCESS table is reduced to in-frame sequences with V and J assigned. These tables do not hold every clone; where another copy was compared, an unresolved V gene accounts for under half, and the others remain unexplained. Present in this sample are under 2.5 million clones, around 90% of which were seen just once. The ten largest clones capture around 0.4% of the sample. Sequencing was carried out using naive CD4+ T cells from PBMCs. The sample's cell subset or site label, in plain terms: CD45RA+ positively selected. These receptors all come from a man aged 18 to 35 in good health. Some clones in this sample may be carry-over from other donors' samples.

This clone was detected only once. V gene TRBV28 combines with J gene TRBJ2-1; tentative D call: TRBD2 (6 bases). This CDR3 spans 15 amino acids. Trimming stripped 5 bases from V and 9 bases from J, with 20 bases between. Germline values: CDR1 MDHEN, CDR2 SYDVKM. The CDR3 region has the DNA TGTGCCAGCAGTCGAAGACTAGTCCCGCGTAGTGAGCAGTTCTTC. Translation gives CASSRRLVPRSEQFF.

About this clone itself: Other DNA sequences from this sample encode an identical CDR3 as well. The chain couples TRBV11-2 to TRBJ1-4; no reliable D call. In germline, CDR1 is SGHAT, CDR2 FQNNGV. The CDR3 is 13 amino acids. The V and J ends lost 1 base and 6 bases respectively, with 6 bases between them. CDR3 in amino acids: CASSLARHEKLFF. CDR3 in DNA: TGTGCCAGCAGCTTAGCCCGCCATGAAAAACTGTTTTTT.

The chain combines TRBV7-9 with TRBJ1-1; D is unresolved. The germline gives CDR1 SEHNR, CDR2 FQNEAQ (reference sequence). Trimming pared 4 bases from V and 2 bases from J, leaving 5 bases between. This CDR3 region has 12 residues. The CDR3 protein is CASSYLNTEAFF. The DNA for the CDR3 is TGTGCCAGCAGCTACCTCAACACTGAAGCTTTCTTT.

The rearrangement links TRBV9 to TRBJ2-3; D is ambiguous. The CDR3 covers 13 residues. The V and J ends lost 4 bases and 2 bases respectively, with 8 bases between them. CDR1 is SGDLS and CDR2 is YYNGEE in the germline V gene. CDR3 sequence reads: CASSLSDTDTQYF. In DNA form, the CDR3 reads TGTGCCAGCAGCTTAAGCGACACAGATACGCAGTATTTT.

The chain carries TRBV5-1 and TRBJ2-2; D unclear. V was cut by 0 bases and J by 1 base, with 4 bases left in between. The CDR3 length is 14 residues. The germline V gene has CDR1 SGHRS and CDR2 YFSETQ. The CDR3 nucleotides read TGCGCCAGCAGCTTGGAAGAGAACACCGGGGAGCTGTTTTTT. It yields the protein CASSLEENTGELFF.

This rearrangement joins TRBV7-3 to TRBJ2-3; TRBD1 agrees at 9 bases. This CDR3 is 15 amino acids long. Germline assignment: CDR1 SGHTA and CDR2 FQGTGA. The V gene end was trimmed by 5 bases and the J gene end by 4 bases; junction bases not matched to a gene: 7. In DNA form, the CDR3 reads TGTGCCAGCAGCCGTACAGGGGGCAGCCCAGATACGCAGTATTTT. Protein: CASSRTGGSPDTQYF.

This chain links TRBV5-1 with TRBJ2-7; D ambiguous. This CDR3 has 14 amino acids. Per the germline V gene, CDR1 is SGHRS and CDR2 is YFSETQ. Trimming stripped 5 bases from V and 2 bases from J, with 14 bases between. The CDR3 sequence is CASSPGGVTYEQYF. The DNA for the CDR3 is TGCGCCAGCAGTCCCGGTGGAGTGACCTACGAGCAGTACTTC. Complete variable domain (other parts from reference TRBV5-1 and TRBJ2-7): KAGVTQTPRYLIKTRGQQVTLSCSPISGHRSVSWYQQTPGQGLQFLFEYFSETQRNKGNFPGRFSGRQFSNSRSEMNVSTLELGDSALYLCASSPGGVTYEQYFGPGTRLTVT.

This chain joins TRBV30 and TRBJ1-2, with TRBD1 identical over 8 bases. Looked up from germline, CDR1 is GTSNPN and CDR2 is SVGIG (reference sequence). CDR3 size: 15 residues. J lost 4 bases, V lost 3 bases, and 10 bases had no gene match. The CDR3 DNA reads TGTGCCTGGAGGACCCCAGGGGGCGCTTTCTATGGCTACACCTTC. It codes for CAWRTPGGAFYGYTF. Using reference TRBV30 and TRBJ1-2 for the parts outside the CDR3, the full variable domain is SQTIHQWPATLVQPVGSPLSLECTVEGTSNPNLYWYRQAAGRGLQLLFYSVGIGQISSEVPQNLSASRPQDRQFILSSKKLLLSDSGFYLCAWRTPGGAFYGYTFGSGTRLTVV.

The rearrangement uses TRBV7-7 and TRBJ2-3; the D gene is possibly TRBD2 (6 bases). Germline V CDR1 and CDR2: SSHAT, FNYEAQ (reference sequence). Trimming stripped 5 bases from V and 5 bases from J, with 14 bases between. The CDR3 length is 14 residues. Written as DNA, the CDR3 is TGTGCCAGCAGCCCCACAACCGGGGGAGATACGCAGTATTTT. Its protein is CASSPTTGGDTQYF. Drawing the rest from reference TRBV7-7 and TRBJ2-3, the complete variable domain is GAGVSQSPRYKVTKRGQDVTLRCDPISSHATLYWYQQALGQGPEFLTYFNYEAQPDKSGLPSDRFSAERPEGSISTLTIQRTEQRDSAMYRCASSPTTGGDTQYFGPGTRLTVL.

The chain joins TRBV5-1 to TRBJ1-1; D possibly corresponds to TRBD1 (6 bases). The CDR3 extends over 16 amino acids. Germline-derived CDR1 and CDR2 are SGHRS and YFSETQ. V was shortened by 1 base and J by 0 bases, with 13 bases between the two germline ends. The CDR3 DNA reads TGCGCCAGCAGCTTGTCGCTTGGACAGCTGAACACTGAAGCTTTCTTT. Translated: CASSLSLGQLNTEAFF.

V is TRBV27 and J is TRBJ1-1, with D possibly matching TRBD1 (5 bases). Per germline, CDR1 MNHEY and CDR2 SMNVEV (reference sequence). With 6 bases removed from V and 5 bases from J, the gap between germline ends came to 19 bases. The CDR3 is made up of 15 amino acids. The CDR3 protein is CASSPLGGGGTEAFF. The CDR3 bases are TGTGCCAGCAGCCCACTTGGGGGGGGTGGGACTGAAGCTTTCTTT.

The V and J genes are TRBV28 and TRBJ1-5; D ambiguous. The CDR3 sequence is 14 residues long. CDR1 is MDHEN and CDR2 is SYDVKM in the germline V gene. V was clipped by 7 bases and J by 0 bases, with 10 bases between them. CDR3 amino acids: CASISIFSNQPQHF. CDR3 sequence (DNA): TGTGCCAGCATCTCAATTTTTAGCAATCAGCCCCAGCATTTT.

The rearrangement joins TRBV11-1 to TRBJ1-1; D remains ambiguous. This CDR3 spans 13 amino acids. V lost 2 bases to trimming and J lost 1 base, with 5 bases between them. The V gene's germline CDR1 is SGHAT and CDR2 FQDESV (reference sequence). CDR3 sequence (DNA): TGTGCCAGCAGCTTACTGAGGAACACTGAAGCTTTCTTT. Its translation: CASSLLRNTEAFF.

In this sample, this clone turned up once. The chain combines TRBV7-3 with TRBJ2-2; 10 bases map to TRBD2. V was pared by 4 bases and J by 4 bases, with 3 bases of the junction left unmatched. Germline V gene data show CDR1 as SGHTA and CDR2 as FQGTGA. The CDR3 consists of 15 residues. The CDR3 DNA reads TGTGCCAGCAGCTCGCGACTAGCGGGCACCGGGGAGCTGTTTTTT. It specifies CASSSRLAGTGELFF.

The genes are TRBV28 and TRBJ1-4; D is possibly TRBD1 (6 bases). Germline V gives CDR1 MDHEN, CDR2 SYDVKM. The germline V and J ends were trimmed by 3 bases and 2 bases, with 7 bases remaining between them. There are 14 residues in the CDR3. As DNA, the CDR3 is TGTGCCAGCAGTTTCGACAGGACTAATGAAAAACTGTTTTTT. Its protein is CASSFDRTNEKLFF.

The V and J genes are TRBV15 and TRBJ1-4; no definite D call. The CDR3 loop spans 14 amino acids. CDR1 LNHNV and CDR2 YYDKDF come from the germline V gene (reference sequence). V shed 0 bases and J shed 2 bases, with 4 bases lying between them. The chain's CDR3 is CATSRDGTNEKLFF. DNA for the CDR3: TGTGCCACCAGCAGAGACGGGACTAATGAAAAACTGTTTTTT.

This clone was detected only once. The rearrangement links TRBV28 to TRBJ2-3; 11 bases agree with TRBD2. In germline, CDR1 is MDHEN, CDR2 SYDVKM. The length of the CDR3 is 15 residues. V trimming: 6 bases; J trimming: 3 bases; junction bases outside the gene matches: 5. The CDR3 loop reads CASRAGTSGTDTQYF. CDR3 coding DNA: TGTGCCAGCAGGGCGGGGACTAGCGGAACAGATACGCAGTATTTT. Supplemented by reference TRBV28 and TRBJ2-3, the full variable domain reads DVKVTQSSRYLVKRTGEKVFLECVQDMDHENMFWYRQDPGLGLRLIYFSYDVKMKEKGDIPEGYSVSREKKERFSLILESASTNQTSMYLCASRAGTSGTDTQYFGPGTRLTVL.

The genes are TRBV11-2 and TRBJ2-7; 9 positions agree with TRBD2. Germline V lookup: CDR1 SGHAT, CDR2 FQNNGV. With 5 bases clipped from V and 6 bases from J, the junction kept 8 bases outside the gene matches. The CDR3 length is 14 residues. The CDR3 bases are TGTGCCAGCAGCCAAGGGATACTAGCGGGCGAGCAGTACTTC. As protein: CASSQGILAGEQYF.

This clone was recorded once. J is TRBJ2-5 and V is TRBV27, with D perhaps assigned TRBD1 or TRBD2 (5 bases each). CDR3 size: 16 residues. Germline CDR1 reads MNHEY; CDR2 reads SMNVEV (reference sequence). Trimming stripped 6 bases from V and 5 bases from J, with 22 bases between. The CDR3 sequence: CASRAPGRQLWETQYF. The DNA of the CDR3 is TGTGCCAGCAGGGCACCGGGACGCCAACTCTGGGAGACCCAGTACTTC.

J is TRBJ2-1 and V is TRBV13; D may be TRBD1 (5 bases). CDR3 length: 14 residues. Trimming left V 5 bases short and J 9 bases short, with 17 bases between. Germline V gene lookup returns CDR1 PRHDT and CDR2 FYEKMQ (reference sequence). Here the CDR3 DNA reads TGTGCCAGCAGCCCCCTCGGATGGGGCACTGAGCAGTTCTTC. The encoded protein is CASSPLGWGTEQFF.

V and J are TRBV18 and TRBJ2-1; D might be TRBD1 or TRBD2, each matching 5 bases. Germline loops: CDR1 KGHSH, CDR2 LQKENI. CDR3 size: 15 residues. V dropped 6 bases and J dropped 3 bases, with 15 bases sitting between them. CDR3 in DNA: TGTGCCAGCTCTCACAGCGTGGGGGACTACAATGAGCAGTTCTTC. Its translation is CASSHSVGDYNEQFF.

The CDR3 loop reads CASSSIPGTSGGGTGELFF. The CDR3 nucleotides read TGTGCCAGCAGTTCAATCCCCGGGACTAGCGGAGGGGGCACCGGGGAGCTGTTTTTT. The rearrangement links TRBV6-7 to TRBJ2-2; TRBD2 aligns across 11 bases. TRBV6-7 is an ORF for which the function is uncertain. CDR3 length: 19 residues. V lost 4 bases, J lost 4 bases, and 14 bases stayed unmatched.